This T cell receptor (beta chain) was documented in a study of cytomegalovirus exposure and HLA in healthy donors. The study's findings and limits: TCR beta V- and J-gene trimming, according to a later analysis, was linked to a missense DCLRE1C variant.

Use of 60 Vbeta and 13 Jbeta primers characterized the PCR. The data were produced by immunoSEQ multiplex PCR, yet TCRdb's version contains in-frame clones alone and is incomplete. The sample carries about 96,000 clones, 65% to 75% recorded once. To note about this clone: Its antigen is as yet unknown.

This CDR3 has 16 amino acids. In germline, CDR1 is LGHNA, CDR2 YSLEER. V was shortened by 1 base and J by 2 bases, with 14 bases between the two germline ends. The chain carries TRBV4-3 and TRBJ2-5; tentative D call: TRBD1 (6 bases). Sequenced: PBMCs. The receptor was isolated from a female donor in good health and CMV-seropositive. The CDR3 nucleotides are TGCGCCAGCAGCCAAGTTTCACAGGGCTCACAAGAGACCCAGTACTTC. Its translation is CASSQVSQGSQETQYF.